Sequencing of this TCR beta chain was carried out in a study of blood T cells in healthy people across ages. Study-wide background: T cells yielded about one barcoded beta molecule per two cells through template switching.

A second PCR of roughly 7 to 11 cycles used a sample-barcoded 5' primer and a J-beta primer mix. A template-switch adaptor that had 12 random nucleotides put a tag on each cDNA molecule. TCRdb independently ran MiXCR on the 5' RACE reads; one entry per CDR3 protein. The table has 1.4 million or so distinct CDR3 sequences, around 40% seen once. Germline values: CDR1 SGHTA, CDR2 FQGNSA. Trimming left V 3 bases short and J 10 bases short, with 19 bases between. The CDR3 runs to 14 residues. Healthy Russian Caucasian donors spanned ages about 6 to 100 years. With respect to this clonotype: Its antigen is not identified.

The study, taken as a whole, reports: The percentage of naive T cells correlated strongly with TCR beta diversity.

This receptor was identified in a woman between 18 and 29 years old in good health. Material: blood. The rearrangement uses TRBV7-2 and TRBJ2-7; perhaps TRBD1 as D (5 bases). DNA for the CDR3: TGTGCCAGCAGCTTTTACAGGAGTCAAGAGGCCCAGTACTTC. This sequence encodes CASSFYRSQEAQYF.